The present TCR beta chain was sequenced within a study of T cells in Graves' hyperthyroidism and ophthalmopathy. The germline gives CDR1 KGHDR, CDR2 SFDVKD. V lost 4 bases to trimming and J lost 2 bases; unmatched junction nucleotides: 7. The CDR3 is made up of 15 amino acids. Researchers took RNA transcripts and amplified the TCR beta CDR3 regions from them. During a first-round RT-PCR of the TCR CDR3, the HTBI primer set was used. TCRdb passed the multiplex PCR reads through MiXCR, listing each CDR3 protein once. The sample yields hundreds of thousands of distinct CDR3 sequences, over 35% seen once.

This clonotype originated in a man aged 18 to 30 with Graves' hyperthyroidism. The V call is TRBV24-1, the J call TRBJ2-7; 7 nucleotides line up with TRBD2. Sequenced sample: blood. The CDR3 coding sequence is TGTGCCACCAGTGACCCAGCGGGGACCGCCTACGAGCAGTACTTC. This codes for CATSDPAGTAYEQYF.